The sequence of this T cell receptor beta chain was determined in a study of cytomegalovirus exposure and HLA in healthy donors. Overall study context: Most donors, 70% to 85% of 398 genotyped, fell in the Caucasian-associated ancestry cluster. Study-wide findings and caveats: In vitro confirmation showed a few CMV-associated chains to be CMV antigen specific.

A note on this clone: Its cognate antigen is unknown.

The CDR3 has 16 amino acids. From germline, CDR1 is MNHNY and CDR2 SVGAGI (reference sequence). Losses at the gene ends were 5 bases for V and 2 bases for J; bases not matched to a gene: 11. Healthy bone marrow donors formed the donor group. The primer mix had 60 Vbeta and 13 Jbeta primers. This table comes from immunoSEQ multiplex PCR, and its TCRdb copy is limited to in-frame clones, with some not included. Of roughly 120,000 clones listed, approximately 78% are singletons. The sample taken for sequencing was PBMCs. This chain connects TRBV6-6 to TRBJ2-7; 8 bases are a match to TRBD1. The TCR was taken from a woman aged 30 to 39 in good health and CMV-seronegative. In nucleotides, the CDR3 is TGTGCCAGCAGTATTTACCCGGGACAGGCAGCCTACGAGCAGTACTTC. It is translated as CASSIYPGQAAYEQYF.